The entry below gives a single T cell receptor beta chain sequence along with its context. Its matching antigen is unknown. This sample was taken from a study of beta chain features in type 1 diabetes. Findings and limits, study-wide: Moderately but significantly shorter TCRB CDR3s were found in Type 1 diabetes patients in all four CD4+ subsets. Amplification by PCR could prefer shorter templates, with the same effect in patients and controls.

Germline V lookup: CDR1 SGHVS, CDR2 FNYEAQ. The length of the CDR3 is 17 residues. V was clipped by 6 bases and J by 9 bases; unmatched bases: 20. Sequenced material consisted of expressed TCRB transcripts (all of the isolated RNA was reverse transcribed). The assay was immunoSEQ multiplex PCR, and TCRdb's table has in-frame clones only and misses some. The table lists a few hundred thousand clones, about 15% of them singletons, with approximately 0.018% in the top ten. This TCR came from a man younger than 40 with type 1 diabetes. The chain couples TRBV7-6 to TRBJ1-1, with 9 bases lining up with TRBD1. Sequencing was carried out using naive CD4+ T cells from blood. CDR3 DNA: TGTGCCAGCAGAGCGGGACAGGGATACGGAGGTTCCTTGAAAGCTTTCTTT. Protein: CASRAGQGYGGSLKAFF.